Each of the 10 T cell receptor beta chains below was sequenced from the same sample in a study of a mutant IDH1 vaccine in newly diagnosed glioma (dated by TCRdb to the early 2020s). The sample's time point label, decoded: week 47, end of study. A 20-mer mutant IDH1 peptide at 300 micrograms in Montanide made up each vaccine dose, which was injected subcutaneously together with topical imiquimod. The library relied on the immunoSEQ multiplex PCR assay. Entries here come from immuneACCESS through TCRdb and include only in-frame sequences with V and J called. Some clones fail to appear in such tables; in the studies checked, an unresolved V gene covers under half of the shortfall, and the cause of the remainder is unknown. The sample includes roughly 30,000 clones, with roughly 84% observed a single time. The ten largest clonotypes hold under 30% of the sample. Their antigens are not known. The sequencing here drew on PBMCs, taken from a glioma patient whose treatment included an IDH1 peptide vaccine. These receptors were obtained from a man aged 25 to 40 with glioma.

This clone has just a few counts. In DNA form, the CDR3 reads TGTGCCAGCAGTGACCCCGGGACAGGATCCGGGGAGCTGTTTTTT. Its translation: CASSDPGTGSGELFF. This chain uses TRBV6-4 with TRBJ2-2, with 8 positions matching TRBD1. V dropped 2 bases and J dropped 6; count of bases not matched to a gene: 5. CDR3 length equals 15 residues. Germline V gene lookup returns CDR1 MRHNA and CDR2 SNTAGT.

The chain uses TRBV29-1 and TRBJ1-4, with D possibly TRBD1 on 6 matching bases. V dropped 4 bases and J dropped 6 bases, with 15 bases sitting between them. The CDR3 has 14 amino acids. The germline V gene has CDR1 SQVTM and CDR2 ANQGSEA. CDR3 bases: TGCAGCGTTGTAGAGAGCAGGGGTGATGAAAAACTGTTTTTT. Translation gives CSVVESRGDEKLFF.

V is TRBV7-2 and J is TRBJ1-1; perhaps TRBD1 as D (6 bases). Germline values: CDR1 SGHTA, CDR2 FQGNSA. V dropped 5 bases and J dropped 1 base, with 11 bases sitting between them. The CDR3 extends over 14 amino acids. In DNA form, the CDR3 reads TGTGCCAGCAGCCAGGGGTGGGAGAACACTGAAGCTTTCTTT. As protein: CASSQGWENTEAFF.

The gene calls are TRBV19 and TRBJ2-5; no clear D gene. The CDR3 extends over 13 amino acids. V was pared by 6 bases and J by 5 bases, with 13 bases between. Looked up from germline, CDR1 is LNHDA and CDR2 is SQIVND (reference sequence). CDR3 sequence: CASRMSQTETQYF. The DNA of the CDR3 is TGTGCCAGTAGGATGAGTCAGACGGAGACCCAGTACTTC.

The CDR3 reads CASRSHSGGRGDMNTEAFF. The CDR3 DNA reads as TGTGCCAGCCGCAGTCACTCAGGGGGCCGAGGAGACATGAACACTGAAGCTTTCTTT. The rearrangement uses TRBV2 and TRBJ1-1; 8 bases are shared with TRBD1. V shed 8 bases, J shed 0 bases, and the junction held 20 bases outside the gene matches. The CDR3 has 19 amino acids. Germline CDR1 SNHLY, CDR2 FYNNEI.

The chain has TRBV7-7 and TRBJ2-1; 7 nucleotides match TRBD1. CDR3 length: 14 residues. Germline V gives CDR1 SSHAT, CDR2 FNYEAQ (reference sequence). V trimming: 5 bases; J trimming: 10 bases; junction bases outside the gene matches: 11. This CDR3 is CASSDRVGNSEQFF. CDR3 coding DNA: TGTGCCAGCAGCGACAGGGTCGGGAATTCCGAGCAGTTCTTC.

The CDR3 is CASSIGRGADTQYF. The CDR3 nucleotides read TGTGCCAGTAGTATAGGCAGGGGTGCAGATACGCAGTATTTT. The chain combines TRBV19 with TRBJ2-3; possibly TRBD1 for D (6 bases). The CDR3 contains 14 residues. Trimming left V 1 base short and J 4 bases short, with 9 bases between. Germline-derived CDR1 and CDR2 are LNHDA and SQIVND (reference sequence).

Turning to this clone: Its ends do not fully match the called genes, so a read error is possible. The V call is TRBV28, the J call TRBJ1-1, with TRBD1 matching 7 bases. The V gene's germline CDR1 is MDHEN and CDR2 SYDVKM. This CDR3 has 11 amino acids. CDR3 in amino acids: CRTGRGTEAFF. As DNA, the CDR3 is TGCAGGACAGGAAGAGGCACTGAAGCTTTCTTT.

The V gene is TRBV18, the J gene TRBJ2-2; 7 nucleotides line up with TRBD1. The ends lost 3 bases at V and 3 bases at J; junction bases unmatched: 7. CDR1 is KGHSH and CDR2 is LQKENI in the germline V gene. This CDR3 is 16 amino acids long. This CDR3 is CASSPISGGDTGELFF. The CDR3 bases are TGTGCCAGCTCACCCATTTCAGGGGGAGACACCGGGGAGCTGTTTTTT.

To note about this clone: Other DNA variants within this sample encode the same CDR3. The chain is built from TRBV27 and TRBJ1-6, with D perhaps matching TRBD1 (5 bases). The CDR3 extends over 18 amino acids. Germline V gene lookup returns CDR1 MNHEY and CDR2 SMNVEV (reference sequence). V was clipped by 4 bases and J by 0 bases, with 16 bases between them. Written as DNA, the CDR3 is TGTGCCAGCAGTTCTCTTGGGACCTATTCCTCCTATAATTCACCCCTCCACTTT. Its translation: CASSSLGTYSSYNSPLHF.